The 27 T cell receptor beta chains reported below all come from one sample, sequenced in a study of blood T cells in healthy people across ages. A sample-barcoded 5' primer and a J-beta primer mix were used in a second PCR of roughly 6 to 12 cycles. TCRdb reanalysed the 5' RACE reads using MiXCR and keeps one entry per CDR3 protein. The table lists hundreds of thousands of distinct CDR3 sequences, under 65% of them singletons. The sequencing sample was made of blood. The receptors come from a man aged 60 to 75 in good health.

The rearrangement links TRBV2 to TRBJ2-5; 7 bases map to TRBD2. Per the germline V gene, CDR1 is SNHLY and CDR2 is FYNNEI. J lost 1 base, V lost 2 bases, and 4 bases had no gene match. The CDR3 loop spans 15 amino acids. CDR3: CASSELTGGQETQYF. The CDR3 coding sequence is TGTGCCAGCAGTGAATTAACGGGGGGCCAAGAGACCCAGTACTTC.

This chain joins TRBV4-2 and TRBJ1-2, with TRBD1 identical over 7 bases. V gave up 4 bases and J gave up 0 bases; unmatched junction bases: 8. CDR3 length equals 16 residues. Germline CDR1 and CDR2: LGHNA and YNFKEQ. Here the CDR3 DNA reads TGTGCCAGCAGCCCTGCCGGGACAGCGTCTAACTATGGCTACACCTTC. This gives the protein CASSPAGTASNYGYTF.

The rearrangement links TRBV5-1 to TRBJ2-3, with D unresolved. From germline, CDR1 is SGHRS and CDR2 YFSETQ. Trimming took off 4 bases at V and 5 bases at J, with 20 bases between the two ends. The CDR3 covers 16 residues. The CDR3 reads CASSPAAHGRGDTQYF. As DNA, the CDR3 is TGCGCCAGCAGCCCCGCAGCACATGGACGTGGAGATACGCAGTATTTT.

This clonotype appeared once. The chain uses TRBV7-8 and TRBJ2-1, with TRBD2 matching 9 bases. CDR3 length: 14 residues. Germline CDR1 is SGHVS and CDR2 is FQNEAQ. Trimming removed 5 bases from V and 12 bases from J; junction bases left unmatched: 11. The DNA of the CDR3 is TGTGCCAGCAGCCCCCGGAGTAGCGGGGGTTCGCAGTTCTTC. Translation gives CASSPRSSGGSQFF. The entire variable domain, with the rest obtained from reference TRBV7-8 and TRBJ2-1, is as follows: GAGVSQSPRYKVAKRGQDVALRCDPISGHVSLFWYQQALGQGPEFLTYFQNEAQLDKSGLPSDRFFAERPEGSVSTLKIQRTQQEDSAVYLCASSPRSSGGSQFFGPGTRLTVL.

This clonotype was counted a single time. CDR3 amino acids: CASGLLGFGEQFF. In DNA, the CDR3 is TGTGCCAGCGGCCTACTAGGATTCGGTGAGCAGTTCTTC. The chain combines TRBV6-1 with TRBJ2-1, with D perhaps matching TRBD2 (5 bases). Trimming stripped 8 bases from V and 9 bases from J, with 17 bases between. Germline V gives CDR1 MNHNS, CDR2 SASEGT. This CDR3 has 13 amino acids.

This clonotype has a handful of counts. CDR3 amino acids: CASSLALDLNTEAFF. CDR3 sequence (DNA): TGCGCCAGCAGCTTGGCCCTGGATCTGAACACTGAAGCTTTCTTT. The chain combines TRBV5-1 with TRBJ1-1; D is ambiguous. Germline CDR1 and CDR2: SGHRS and YFSETQ. With 0 bases removed from V and 0 bases from J, the gap between germline ends came to 9 bases. This CDR3 has 15 residues.

The CDR3 region has the DNA TGCAGTGCTGCAAGCCGGGACAGGGGACAAGAGACCCAGTACTTC. This translates into CSAASRDRGQETQYF. The rearrangement uses TRBV20-1 and TRBJ2-5; 10 bases fit TRBD1. CDR1 DFQATT and CDR2 SNEGSKA come from the germline V gene (reference sequence). This CDR3 comprises 15 residues. The V gene end was trimmed by 5 bases and the J gene end by 2 bases; junction bases not matched to a gene: 8.

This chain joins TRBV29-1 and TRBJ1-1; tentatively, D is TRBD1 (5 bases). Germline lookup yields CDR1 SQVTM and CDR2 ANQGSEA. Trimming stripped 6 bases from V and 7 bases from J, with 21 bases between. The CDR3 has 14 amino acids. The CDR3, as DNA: TGCAGCGTCGGCACGACGGGAGGGGCCAGTGAAGCTTTCTTT. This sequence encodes CSVGTTGGASEAFF.

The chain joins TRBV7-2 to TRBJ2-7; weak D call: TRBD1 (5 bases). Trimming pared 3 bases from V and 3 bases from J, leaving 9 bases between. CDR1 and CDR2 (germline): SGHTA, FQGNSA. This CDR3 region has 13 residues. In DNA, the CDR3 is TGTGCCAGCAGCTTGGCCAGGGACTACGAGCAGTACTTC. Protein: CASSLARDYEQYF.

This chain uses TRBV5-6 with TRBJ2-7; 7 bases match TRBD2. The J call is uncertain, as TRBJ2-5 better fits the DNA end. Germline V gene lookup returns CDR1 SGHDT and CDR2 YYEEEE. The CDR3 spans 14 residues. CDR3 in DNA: TGTGCCAGCAGCTTGGCGGGGGAGGGGGAGACCCAGTACTTC. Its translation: CASSLAGEGETQYF.

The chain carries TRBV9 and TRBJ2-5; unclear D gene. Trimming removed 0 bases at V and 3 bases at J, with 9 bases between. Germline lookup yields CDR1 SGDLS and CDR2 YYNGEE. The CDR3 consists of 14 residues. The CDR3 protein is CASSVAGQKETQYF. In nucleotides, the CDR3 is TGTGCCAGCAGCGTAGCAGGTCAGAAAGAGACCCAGTACTTC.

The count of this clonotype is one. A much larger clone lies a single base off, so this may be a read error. The CDR3 region has the DNA TGCAGCGTTGGGGGCAGCCAAGAGACCCAGTACTTC. This sequence encodes CSVGGSQETQYF. The rearrangement joins TRBV29-1 to TRBJ2-5; tentative D call: TRBD1 (5 bases). The CDR3 loop spans 12 amino acids. CDR1 and CDR2 from the germline V gene are SQVTM and ANQGSEA. Deletions cut 4 bases from V and 1 base from J, with 7 bases between.

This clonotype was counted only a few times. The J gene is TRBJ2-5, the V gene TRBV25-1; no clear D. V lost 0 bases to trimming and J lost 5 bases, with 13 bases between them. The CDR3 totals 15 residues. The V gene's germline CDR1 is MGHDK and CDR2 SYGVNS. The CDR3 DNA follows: TGTGCCAGCAGTGAATATGGTGGCAGGCGGGAGACCCAGTACTTC. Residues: CASSEYGGRRETQYF.

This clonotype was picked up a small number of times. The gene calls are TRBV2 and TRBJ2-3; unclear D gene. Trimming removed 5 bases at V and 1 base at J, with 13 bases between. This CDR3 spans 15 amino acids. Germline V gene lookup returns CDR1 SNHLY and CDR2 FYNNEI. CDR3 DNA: TGTGCCAGCAGTAGTCAGTCTTTCGGCACAGATACGCAGTATTTT. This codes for CASSSQSFGTDTQYF.

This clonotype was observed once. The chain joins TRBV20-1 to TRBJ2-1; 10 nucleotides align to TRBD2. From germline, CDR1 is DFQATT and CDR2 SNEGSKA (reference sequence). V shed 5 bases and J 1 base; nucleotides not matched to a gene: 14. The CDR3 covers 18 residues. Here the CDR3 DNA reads TGCAGTGCTCTTAGCGGGGGGTCGCCCTATAGTTCCTACAATGAGCAGTTCTTC. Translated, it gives CSALSGGSPYSSYNEQFF.

This CDR3 reads CASSTSQGGGGNEQFF. In DNA form, the CDR3 reads TGTGCCAGCAGTACCTCCCAGGGGGGTGGAGGCAATGAGCAGTTCTTC. The genes are TRBV12-3 or TRBV12-4 and TRBJ2-1; a possible D gene is TRBD1 (7 bases). This CDR3 contains 16 residues. V was shortened by 5 bases and J by 6 bases, with 20 bases between the two germline ends.

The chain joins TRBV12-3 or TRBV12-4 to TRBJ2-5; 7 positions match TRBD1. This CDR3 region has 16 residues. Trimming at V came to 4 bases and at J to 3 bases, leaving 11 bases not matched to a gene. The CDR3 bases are TGTGCCAGCAGTTACAGGGGCGGTTCCCTTAAAGAGACCCAGTACTTC. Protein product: CASSYRGGSLKETQYF.

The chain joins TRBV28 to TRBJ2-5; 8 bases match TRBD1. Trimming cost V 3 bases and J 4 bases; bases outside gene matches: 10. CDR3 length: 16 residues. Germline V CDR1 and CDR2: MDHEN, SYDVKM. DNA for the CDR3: TGTGCCAGCAGTTTTAGTGGACAGGGAGGAGGAGAGACCCAGTACTTC. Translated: CASSFSGQGGGETQYF.

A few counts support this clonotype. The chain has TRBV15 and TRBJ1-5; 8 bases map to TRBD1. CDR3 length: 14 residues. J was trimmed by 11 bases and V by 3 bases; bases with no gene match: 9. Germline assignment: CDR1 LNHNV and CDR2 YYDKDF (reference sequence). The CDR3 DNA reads TGTGCCACCAGCAGGGACAGGGATAATCGAGCCCAGCATTTT. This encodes CATSRDRDNRAQHF.

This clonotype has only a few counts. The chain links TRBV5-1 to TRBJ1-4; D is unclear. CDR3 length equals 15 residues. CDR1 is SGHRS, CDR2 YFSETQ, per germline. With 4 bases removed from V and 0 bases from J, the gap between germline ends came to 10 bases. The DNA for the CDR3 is TGCGCCAGCAGCATAGGACGGGCAACTAATGAAAAACTGTTTTTT. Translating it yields CASSIGRATNEKLFF.

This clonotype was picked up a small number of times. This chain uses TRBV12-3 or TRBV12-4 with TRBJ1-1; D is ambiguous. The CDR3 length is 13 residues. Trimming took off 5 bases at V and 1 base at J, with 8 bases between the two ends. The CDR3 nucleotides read TGTGCCAGCAGTGTTCGGGCGAACACTGAAGCTTTCTTT. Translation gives CASSVRANTEAFF.

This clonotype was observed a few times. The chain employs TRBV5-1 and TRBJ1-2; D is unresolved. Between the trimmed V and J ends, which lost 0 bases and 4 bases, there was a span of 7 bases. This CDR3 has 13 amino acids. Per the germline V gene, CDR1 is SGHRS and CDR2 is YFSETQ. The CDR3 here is CASSLGQPYGYTF. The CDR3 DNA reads TGCGCCAGCAGCTTGGGACAACCCTATGGCTACACCTTC.

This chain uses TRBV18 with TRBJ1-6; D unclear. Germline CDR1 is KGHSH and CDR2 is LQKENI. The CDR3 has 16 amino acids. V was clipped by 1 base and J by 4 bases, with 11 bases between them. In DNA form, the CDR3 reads TGTGCCAGCTCACCACGTCTTCGAGGTTATAATTCACCCCTCCACTTT. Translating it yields CASSPRLRGYNSPLHF. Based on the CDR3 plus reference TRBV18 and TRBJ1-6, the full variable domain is NAGVMQNPRHLVRRRGQEARLRCSPMKGHSHVYWYRQLPEEGLKFMVYLQKENIIDESGMPKERFSAEFPKEGPSILRIQQVVRGDSAAYFCASSPRLRGYNSPLHFGNGTRLTVT.

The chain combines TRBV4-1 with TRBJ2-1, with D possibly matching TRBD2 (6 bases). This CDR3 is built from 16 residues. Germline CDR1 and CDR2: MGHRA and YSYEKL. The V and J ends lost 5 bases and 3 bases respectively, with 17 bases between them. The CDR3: CASSAEGGTLYNEQFF. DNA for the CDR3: TGCGCCAGCAGCGCGGAGGGTGGGACTCTCTACAATGAGCAGTTCTTC.

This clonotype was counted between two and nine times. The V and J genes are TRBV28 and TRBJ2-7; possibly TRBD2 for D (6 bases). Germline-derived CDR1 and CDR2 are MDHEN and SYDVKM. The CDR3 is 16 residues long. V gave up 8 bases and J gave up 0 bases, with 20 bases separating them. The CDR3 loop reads CASSGFGSTRSYEQYF. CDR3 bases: TGTGCCAGCTCCGGGTTCGGGAGCACACGCTCCTACGAGCAGTACTTC.

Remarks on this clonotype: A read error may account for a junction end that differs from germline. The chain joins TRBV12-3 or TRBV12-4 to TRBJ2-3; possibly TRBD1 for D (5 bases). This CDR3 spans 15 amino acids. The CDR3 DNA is TGTGCCAGCAGTTTTCCCAGGGTTAACACAGGTACGCAGTATTTT. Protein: CASSFPRVNTGTQYF.

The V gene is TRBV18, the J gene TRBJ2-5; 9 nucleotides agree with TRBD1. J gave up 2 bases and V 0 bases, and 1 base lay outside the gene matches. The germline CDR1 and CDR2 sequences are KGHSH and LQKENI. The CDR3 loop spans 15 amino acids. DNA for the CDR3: TGTGCCAGCTCACCACCCGACAGGGGGCAAGAGACCCAGTACTTC. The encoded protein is CASSPPDRGQETQYF.